This T cell receptor beta chain emerged from a study of Ad26.COV2.S vaccination and SARS-CoV-2 variants. The CDR3 covers 16 residues. Between the trimmed V and J ends, which lost 0 bases and 5 bases, there was a span of 15 bases. Germline lookup yields CDR1 LGHNA and CDR2 YSLEER. Treatment given: some 20 received Ad26.COV2.S at low or high dose, single or two shots; about five received placebo; per-sample allocation not given. On day 63 after the first injection, vaccine and placebo recipients gave samples. Profiling relied on immunoSEQ multiplex PCR, and the TCRdb table lists in-frame clones only, not all of them. The sample has 300,000 to 400,000 clones, around 89% seen once; the top ten hold about 4.6%.

Sequencing used peripheral blood, obtained in a trial of Ad26.COV2.S vaccine versus placebo. This clonotype originated in a person aged 18-60 years who received the Ad26.COV2.S COVID-19 vaccine or a placebo. The chain is built from TRBV4-3 and TRBJ2-3; TRBD1 is a possible D gene (6 bases). CDR3 sequence (DNA): TGCGCCAGCAGCCAAGATCCAGGGGCCATGGGAGATACGCAGTATTTT. Amino acid sequence: CASSQDPGAMGDTQYF.